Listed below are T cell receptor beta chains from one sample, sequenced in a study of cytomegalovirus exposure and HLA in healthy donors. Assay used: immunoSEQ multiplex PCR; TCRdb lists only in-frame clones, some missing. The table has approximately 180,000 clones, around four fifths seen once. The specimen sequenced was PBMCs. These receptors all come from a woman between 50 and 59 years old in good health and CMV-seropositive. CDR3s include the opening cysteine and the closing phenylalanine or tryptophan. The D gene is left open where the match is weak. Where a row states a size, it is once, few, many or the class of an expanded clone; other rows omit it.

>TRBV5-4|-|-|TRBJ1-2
CASSLAGGYTF
TGTGCCAGCAGCTTGGCGGGTGGCTACACCTTC
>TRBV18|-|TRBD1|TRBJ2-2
CASSDRANTGELFF
TGTGCCAGCTCCGACAGGGCGAACACCGGGGAGCTGTTTTTT
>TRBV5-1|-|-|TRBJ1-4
CASSLAAGSVKLFF
TGCGCCAGCAGCCTGGCTGCAGGGTCGGTAAAACTGTTTTTT
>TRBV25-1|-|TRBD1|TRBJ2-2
CASSAGQGANTGELFF
TGTGCCAGCAGTGCGGGACAGGGGGCGAACACCGGGGAGCTGTTTTTT
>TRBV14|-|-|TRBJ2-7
CASSQDTGPVYEQYF
TGTGCCAGCAGCCAAGATACAGGTCCCGTCTACGAGCAGTACTTC
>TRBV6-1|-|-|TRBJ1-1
CASGTSLKAFF
TGTGCCAGCGGGACATCGCTGAAAGCTTTCTTT
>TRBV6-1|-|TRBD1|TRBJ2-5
CASRTGEETQYF
TGTGCCAGCAGGACAGGGGAAGAGACCCAGTACTTC
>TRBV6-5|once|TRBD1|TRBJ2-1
CASSYFTRGHEFF
TGTGCCAGCAGTTACTTTACCAGGGGGCATGAGTTCTTC
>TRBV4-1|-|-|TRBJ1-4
CASSQDHRLGHNEKLFF
TGCGCCAGCAGCCAAGATCACCGACTGGGGCATAATGAAAAACTGTTTTTT
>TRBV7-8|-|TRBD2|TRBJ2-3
CASSLGTSGYTDTQYF
TGTGCCAGCAGCTTAGGGACTAGCGGGTACACAGATACGCAGTATTTT
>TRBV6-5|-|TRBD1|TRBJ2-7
CASSLTGGRNEQYF
TGTGCCAGCAGTTTGACAGGGGGGAGGAACGAGCAGTACTTC
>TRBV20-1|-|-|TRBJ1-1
CSARGRGEAFF
TGCAGTGCTAGAGGTAGAGGAGAAGCTTTCTTT
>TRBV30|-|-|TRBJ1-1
CAWSIGGRTEAFF
TGTGCCTGGAGCATAGGGGGTAGGACTGAAGCTTTCTTT
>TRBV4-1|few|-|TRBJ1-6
CASSQETRGLSPLHF
TGCGCCAGCAGCCAAGAAACAAGGGGTTTGTCACCCCTCCACTTT
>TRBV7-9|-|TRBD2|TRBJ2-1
CASSLTSGGAGPFF
TGTGCCAGCAGCTTAACTAGCGGGGGGGCCGGGCCGTTCTTC
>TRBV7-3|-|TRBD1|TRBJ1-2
CASSFGTTGTGGYTF
TGTGCCAGCAGCTTTGGTACGACAGGGACGGGTGGCTACACCTTC
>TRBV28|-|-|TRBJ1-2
CASSPRGRAGYYGYTF
TGTGCCAGCAGTCCCCGCGGCAGGGCAGGATACTATGGCTACACCTTC
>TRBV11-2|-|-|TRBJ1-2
CASSPGSRVGYTF
TGTGCCAGCAGCCCTGGGTCCAGGGTCGGCTACACCTTC
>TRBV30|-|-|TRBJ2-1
CAWSVPLRGSYNEQFF
TGTGCCTGGAGTGTCCCTTTACGCGGCTCCTACAATGAGCAGTTCTTC
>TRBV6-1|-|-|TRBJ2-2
CASSEAVGGTKNTGELFF
TGTGCCAGCAGTGAAGCGGTTGGTGGGACAAAAAACACCGGGGAGCTGTTTTTT
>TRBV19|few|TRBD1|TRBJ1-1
CASTHRDRNKAFF
TGTGCCAGTACCCACCGGGACAGGAATAAAGCTTTCTTT
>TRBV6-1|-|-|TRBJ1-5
CASRGQNQPQHF
TGTGCCAGCAGGGGGCAGAATCAGCCCCAGCATTTT
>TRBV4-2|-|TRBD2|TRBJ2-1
CASSVGLAGRNEQFF
TGTGCCAGCAGCGTCGGACTAGCGGGACGCAATGAGCAGTTCTTC
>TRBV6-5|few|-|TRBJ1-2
CASSYSGTSYGYTF
TGTGCCAGCAGTTACTCAGGGACAAGCTATGGCTACACCTTC
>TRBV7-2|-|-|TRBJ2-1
CASSSRDNEQFF
TGTGCCAGCAGCTCACGGGACAATGAGCAGTTCTTC
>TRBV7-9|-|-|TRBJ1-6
CSSSLASAPLHF
TGTTCCAGCAGCTTAGCGTCGGCACCCCTCCACTTT
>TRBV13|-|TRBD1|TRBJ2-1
CASSTTGAFSYNEQFF
TGTGCCAGCAGCACGACAGGGGCCTTCTCCTACAATGAGCAGTTCTTC
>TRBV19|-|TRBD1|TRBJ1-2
CASSIDTPGQWHGYTF
TGTGCCAGTAGTATAGACACCCCGGGACAGTGGCATGGCTACACCTTC
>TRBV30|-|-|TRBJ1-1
CAWSVAAEAFF
TGTGCCTGGAGTGTGGCAGCTGAAGCTTTCTTT
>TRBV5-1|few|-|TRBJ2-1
CASSPPTTVLSYNEQFF
TGCGCCAGCAGCCCACCGACAACCGTGCTCTCCTACAATGAGCAGTTCTTC
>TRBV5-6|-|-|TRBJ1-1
CASSHTLNTEAFF
TGTGCCAGCAGCCATACTTTGAACACTGAAGCTTTCTTT
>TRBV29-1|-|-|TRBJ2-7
CSVESGSYEQYF
TGCAGCGTTGAATCCGGGTCCTACGAGCAGTACTTC
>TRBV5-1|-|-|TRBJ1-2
CASSLQAGVNYGYTF
TGCGCCAGCAGCTTGCAAGCAGGGGTCAACTATGGCTACACCTTC
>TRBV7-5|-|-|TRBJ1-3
CARRLTGGAGNTIYF
TGTGCCAGAAGGTTAACAGGGGGCGCAGGAAACACCATATATTTT
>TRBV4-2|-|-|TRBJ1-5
CASSQEQGSFDQPQHF
TGTGCCAGCAGCCAAGAGCAGGGAAGCTTTGATCAGCCCCAGCATTTT
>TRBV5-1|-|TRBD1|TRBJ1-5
CASSEWTLLTGGVGQPQHF
TGCGCCAGCAGCGAATGGACCCTTCTGACAGGGGGTGTCGGTCAGCCCCAGCATTTT
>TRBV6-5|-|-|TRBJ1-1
CASSLPTGDRRAFF
TGTGCCAGCAGCCTTCCAACAGGAGACAGGAGAGCTTTCTTT
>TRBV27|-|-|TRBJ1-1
CASSLLAHTTEAFF
TGTGCCAGCAGTCTCCTTGCACATACCACTGAAGCTTTCTTT
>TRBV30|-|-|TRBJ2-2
CAWSRGITGELFF
TGTGCCTGGAGTAGAGGGATCACCGGGGAGCTGTTTTTT
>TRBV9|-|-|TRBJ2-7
CASGRGGTYEQYF
TGTGCCAGCGGTCGAGGAGGGACCTACGAGCAGTACTTC
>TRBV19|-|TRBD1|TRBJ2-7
CASSWTGGFYEQYF
TGTGCCAGTAGTTGGACAGGGGGATTCTACGAGCAGTACTTC
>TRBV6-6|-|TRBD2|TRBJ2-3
CASGRGRGGTDTQYF
TGTGCCAGCGGTAGAGGGCGGGGGGGCACAGATACGCAGTATTTT
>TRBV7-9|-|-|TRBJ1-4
CASSLGRDRINEKLFF
TGTGCCAGCAGCTTAGGCAGAGACAGGATTAATGAAAAACTGTTTTTT
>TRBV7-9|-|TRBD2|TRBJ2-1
CASSLRGGADEQFF
TGTGCCAGCAGCTTACGCGGGGGGGCCGATGAGCAGTTCTTC
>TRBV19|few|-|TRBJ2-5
CASSMRPPQETQYF
TGTGCCAGTAGTATGCGTCCTCCTCAAGAGACCCAGTACTTC
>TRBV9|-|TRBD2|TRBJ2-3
CASSVAGGADTQYF
TGTGCCAGCAGCGTAGCGGGGGGGGCCGATACGCAGTATTTT